This TCR beta chain was obtained from a study of spatial heterogeneity in lung cancer. On the study more broadly: Where they were available, follow-up PBMC samples were sequenced, at a median of about 22 months after resection.

Time point specified: blood at routine non-recurrence follow-up after resection. Without sorting, whole RNA was sequenced from tumor, nontumor lung or frozen PBMC. Individually, TCR cDNA molecules were each labelled with a unique molecular identifier. TCRdb recomputed calls from the 5' RACE reads with MiXCR, one row per CDR3 protein. This table has 45,000 to 65,000 distinct CDR3 sequences, under 8% appearing once. This clonotype came up a few times. Its antigen is unidentified. Being one base from a much bigger clone, this may be a read error. Germline-derived CDR1 and CDR2 are MDHEN and SYDVKM. The CDR3 is 15 residues long. Study-wide points: At tumor resection, ubiquitous expanded TCRs were detected in blood more often than later.

The rearrangement uses TRBV28 and TRBJ2-4; 9 nucleotides agree with TRBD2. This TCR came from a female donor with early-stage non-small cell lung cancer. The source was PBMCs, collected at follow-up. This CDR3 reads CACSLLAGAKNIQYF. Written as DNA, the CDR3 is TGTGCCTGCAGCCTTCTAGCGGGGGCCAAAAACATTCAGTACTTC.